A selection of T cell receptor beta chains follows, all from one sample in a study of graft-versus-host responses after intestinal transplantation. Profiling relied on immunoSEQ multiplex PCR, and the TCRdb table lists in-frame clones only, not all of them. This sample has around 96,000 clones; approximately 92% occur once, and the top ten carry around 15%. Here the sequenced sample was PBMCs, taken roughly 410 days after intestinal transplant. The source is a human patient who received an intestinal transplant, so some T cells may come from the graft donor. Each CDR3 is given with its conserved first and last residue. D genes are given only for firm matches. Clone sizes are given selectively: once, few, many, or a class where the clone is expanded.

d_call clone_size v_call cdr3_aa
TRBD1 - TRBV19 CATTGASFERRGYTF
TRBD1 - TRBV15 CATSRDRVVVEQYF
- - TRBV7-4 CASSLALSNQPQHF
- - TRBV5-8 CASSLGLFGYTF
- once TRBV7-2 CASSRWDGNTEAFF
- - TRBV6-1 CASSEAGGGTEAFF
- - TRBV6-6 CASRNPPGTPNYEQYF
- - TRBV4-1 CASSHGSVEQFF
- - TRBV4-1 CASSPGHNTEAFF
- - TRBV7-9 CASSLGVGRNNQPQHF
- - TRBV2 CASSEGREGLEAFF
- - TRBV11-1 CASSLQGSSYEQYF
- - TRBV10-2 CASKVGSGGELFF
- few TRBV7-6 CASSLAREEQFF
- - TRBV12-5 CASGLRGGGREAPLHF
- - TRBV2 CASSELGYTGELFF
- - TRBV15 CATSRADRNPSYEQYF
- - TRBV29-1 CSVGGAWADTQYF
- few TRBV7-9 CASRSGSLTEAFF
- - TRBV9 CASEGLNTEAFF
TRBD1 - TRBV29-1 CSVYTQGGDYGYTF
TRBD1 - TRBV9 CASGQGNTGELFF